A selection of T cell receptor beta chains follows, all from one sample in a study of beta chain features in type 1 diabetes. Using immunoSEQ multiplex PCR, the repertoire was profiled, and TCRdb retains in-frame clones only, with some absent. The table includes over 150,000 clones, 8.1% detected once. The sample comprised central memory CD4+ T cells from blood. The receptors were sampled from a man aged 18 to 29 in good health. Both conserved end residues are part of each CDR3. The D gene is left open where the match is weak. Part of the rows lack a size; the others show once, few, many or a class for expanded clones.

clone_size	d_call	j_call	v_call	cdr3_nt	cdr3_aa
few	TRBD2	TRBJ2-5	TRBV11-3	TGTGCCAGCAGCCCGAGGACTAGCGGGAGGAGTGGGGAGACCCAGTACTTC	CASSPRTSGRSGETQYF
few	TRBD2	TRBJ2-1	TRBV9	TGTGCCAGCAGCGTAGCAATAGCGGGAGCATCCCTCTCCTACAATGAGCAGTTCTTC	CASSVAIAGASLSYNEQFF
many	TRBD2	TRBJ2-1	TRBV7-2	TGTGCCAGCAGCCCCCGACTAGCGGGAGTTACTCGTGAGCAGTTCTTC	CASSPRLAGVTREQFF
NA	NA	TRBJ1-4	TRBV4-3	TGCGCCAGCAGCCAAGAGACAGAACGTAATGAAAAACTGTTTTTT	CASSQETERNEKLFF
few	NA	TRBJ2-7	TRBV7-2	TGTGCCAGCAGCCCAAGCTACCTAAGCTCCTACGAGCAGTACTTC	CASSPSYLSSYEQYF
few	NA	TRBJ1-5	TRBV5-1	TGCGCCAGCAGCTTGACAGGCAATCAGCCCCAGCATTTT	CASSLTGNQPQHF
NA	NA	TRBJ2-5	TRBV5-1	TGCGCCAGCAGCTTGGCAGGGACACAAGAGACCCAGTACTTC	CASSLAGTQETQYF
NA	NA	TRBJ1-6	TRBV28	TGTGCCAGCAGTCCGGGACAAACCCGGTCACCCCTCCACTTT	CASSPGQTRSPLHF
few	NA	TRBJ1-3	TRBV9	TGTGCCAGCAGCGGACTGACGGTGAGCTCTGGAAACACCATATATTTT	CASSGLTVSSGNTIYF
NA	TRBD1	TRBJ1-1	TRBV9	TGTGCCAGCAGCGTAGATGGAGACAGGGACACTGAAGCTTTCTTT	CASSVDGDRDTEAFF
NA	TRBD1	TRBJ2-2	TRBV27	TGTGCCAGCAGACGAGACAGGGGCACCGGGGAGCTGTTTTTT	CASRRDRGTGELFF
NA	NA	TRBJ2-1	TRBV7-2	TGTGCCAGCAGCTTATTTGTTGTCGGCTACAATGAGCAGTTCTTC	CASSLFVVGYNEQFF
few	NA	TRBJ2-4	TRBV11-2	TGTGCCAGCAGCTTAGCTGGGGGCGCGAACATTCAGTACTTC	CASSLAGGANIQYF
NA	TRBD2	TRBJ2-3	TRBV7-3	TGTGCCAGCAGCTGGGACCGGGGGGGAGATACGCAGTATTTT	CASSWDRGGDTQYF
NA	NA	TRBJ1-5	TRBV27	TGTGCCAGCAGTTCCAGGGGAAGGCAGCCCCAGCATTTT	CASSSRGRQPQHF
few	TRBD2	TRBJ2-1	TRBV28	TGTGCCAGCAGTTACTCTAGCGGGAGCGATGAGCAGTTCTTC	CASSYSSGSDEQFF
many	NA	TRBJ2-7	TRBV28	TGTGCCAGCAGACCGACTGGAAGGTCCTACGAGCAGTACTTC	CASRPTGRSYEQYF
NA	NA	TRBJ2-1	TRBV20-1	TGCAGTGCTGGCAACAATGAGCAGTTCTTC	CSAGNNEQFF
NA	TRBD2	TRBJ2-1	TRBV7-2	TGTGCCAGCAGCTTTACTAGCGGATCCTACAATGAGCAGTTCTTC	CASSFTSGSYNEQFF
NA	NA	TRBJ2-6	TRBV19	TGTGCCAGTAGTAAGGGGGCTGGGGCCAACGTCCTGACTTTC	CASSKGAGANVLTF
many	NA	TRBJ1-5	TRBV7-9	TGTGCCAGCAGCTTAGTGGCAGGGGTTGACGTAAGCAATCAGCCCCAGCATTTT	CASSLVAGVDVSNQPQHF
few	TRBD1	TRBJ1-2	TRBV29-1	TGCAGCGCCGGGGACAGGGGAACGGATGGCTACACCTTC	CSAGDRGTDGYTF
few	TRBD2	TRBJ2-7	TRBV9	TGTGCCAGCAGCGTAGGGACTAGGAACTACGAGCAGTACTTC	CASSVGTRNYEQYF
few	TRBD1	TRBJ2-7	TRBV5-1	TGCGCCAGCCGCAGACAGGGGGCCTACGAGCAGTACTTC	CASRRQGAYEQYF
NA	TRBD2	TRBJ2-3	TRBV5-1	TGCGCCAGCAGAAAGACTAGCGACACAGATACGCAGTATTTT	CASRKTSDTDTQYF
NA	TRBD1	TRBJ1-5	TRBV28	TGTGCCAGCACCATGGGGTGGGGACAGGGATCGGGCAATCAGCCCCAGCATTTT	CASTMGWGQGSGNQPQHF
few	NA	TRBJ2-1	TRBV5-1	TGCGCCAGCACCACCGAACGGACAGCCTACAATGAGCAGTTCTTC	CASTTERTAYNEQFF
NA	TRBD2	TRBJ2-3	TRBV7-2	TGTGCCAGCAGCTTAAACCTAGCGGGAGGGACGGATACGCAGTATTTT	CASSLNLAGGTDTQYF
few	TRBD1	TRBJ1-2	TRBV14	TGTGCCAGGGACAGGGGGTTATATGGCTACACCTTC	CARDRGLYGYTF
few	NA	TRBJ1-5	TRBV6-4	TGTGCCAGCAGTGAACAGAGTAATCAGCCCCAGCATTTT	CASSEQSNQPQHF
few	NA	TRBJ1-2	TRBV19	TGTGCCAGTAAAGAGGCAGATTACTATGGCTACACCTTC	CASKEADYYGYTF
few	NA	TRBJ1-5	TRBV28	TGTGCCAGCAGCCCCGCTGGGGGGATTTCGAGCAATCAGCCCCAGCATTTT	CASSPAGGISSNQPQHF
NA	NA	TRBJ2-7	TRBV5-1	TGCGCCAGCAGCTTGAACTCCGAGGAATACGAGCAGTACTTC	CASSLNSEEYEQYF
few	TRBD2	TRBJ2-1	TRBV18	TGTGCCAGCTCATCCGAGCGGGGGAGCTCCTACAATGAGCAGTTCTTC	CASSSERGSSYNEQFF
many	NA	TRBJ1-2	TRBV30	TGTGCCTGGAGATTCAGGGGTGGCTACACCTTC	CAWRFRGGYTF
NA	NA	TRBJ1-5	TRBV6-6	TGTGCCAGCAGTTACTCCTCTAATCAGCCCCAGCATTTT	CASSYSSNQPQHF
few	TRBD2	TRBJ2-3	TRBV5-1	TGCGCCAGCAAGGCGATACTAGCGGGGGAGGGAGATACGCAGTATTTT	CASKAILAGEGDTQYF
few	TRBD2	TRBJ2-5	TRBV7-3	TGTGCCAGCAGCTTCAGCGGGAGCCAAGAGACCCAGTACTTC	CASSFSGSQETQYF
few	NA	TRBJ1-2	TRBV27	TGTGCCAGCAGTCCCCTGGCGGGATTGGATGGCTACACCTTC	CASSPLAGLDGYTF
NA	TRBD1	TRBJ1-4	TRBV28	TGTGCCAGCAGTTCCCCCCAGGGGGCAACTAATGAAAAACTGTTTTTT	CASSSPQGATNEKLFF
NA	TRBD2	TRBJ2-5	TRBV4-1	TGCGCCAGCAGCCAAGGAAGGACTAGCGGGAGGGCCATCCAAGAGACCCAGTACTTC	CASSQGRTSGRAIQETQYF
few	NA	TRBJ2-2	TRBV11-1	TGTGCCAGCAGCTTAAGTCTAGACACCGGGGAGCTGTTTTTT	CASSLSLDTGELFF
NA	NA	TRBJ1-2	TRBV6-5	TGTGCCAGCAGACGGGGGGCGGGAGACTATGGCTACACCTTC	CASRRGAGDYGYTF
NA	TRBD2	TRBJ2-5	TRBV5-4	TGTGCCAGCAGCTTGGAAGCTAGCGGGGGGGAGACCCAGTACTTC	CASSLEASGGETQYF
many	NA	TRBJ1-2	TRBV27	TGTGCCAGCAGTCTGAAAGGGGGAAACTATGGCTACACCTTC	CASSLKGGNYGYTF
few	NA	TRBJ1-5	TRBV7-8	TGTGCCAGCAGCTTAGCGCTGGGGCCCAAGCAGCCCCAGCATTTT	CASSLALGPKQPQHF
NA	TRBD2	TRBJ2-5	TRBV5-1	TGCGCCAGCAGCCTTCAACTAGCGGGAGGGCGAGAGACCCAGTACTTC	CASSLQLAGGRETQYF